Below are 11 T cell receptor beta chains sequenced from a single sample in a study of type 1 and type 2 diabetes patients. Genomic DNA was the PCR template. A primer set of 30 forward and 13 reverse primers amplified the CDR3. TCRdb independently ran MiXCR on the multiplex PCR reads; one entry per CDR3 protein. The profile shows a few hundred thousand distinct CDR3 sequences, 45% to 60% of them singletons. Sequencing input: peripheral blood mononuclear cells (PBMCs). Receptors originate from a man younger than 35 with type 2 diabetes.

This chain joins TRBV2 and TRBJ1-5; tentative D call: TRBD1 (6 bases). CDR1 and CDR2 (germline): SNHLY, FYNNEI. The CDR3 runs to 15 residues. Trimming stripped 7 bases from V and 2 bases from J, with 15 bases between. The CDR3 DNA reads TGTGCCAGCATTATCGAGGGGGTTGGCAATCAGCCCCAGCATTTT. Its protein is CASIIEGVGNQPQHF.

The rearrangement uses TRBV7-3 and TRBJ2-1; 10 bases are a match to TRBD2. Germline values: CDR1 SGHTA, CDR2 FQGTGA. This CDR3 has 16 residues. V lost 5 bases, J lost 9 bases, and 13 bases stayed unmatched. This chain's CDR3 is CASSPATLAGVGEQFF. Written as DNA, the CDR3 is TGTGCCAGCAGCCCCGCGACCCTAGCGGGAGTCGGTGAGCAGTTCTTC.

This clonotype has ten or more counts. The chain is built from TRBV15 and TRBJ2-7; no firm D call. V shed 5 bases and J shed 0 bases, with 11 bases lying between them. CDR3 size: 14 residues. Germline V lookup: CDR1 LNHNV, CDR2 YYDKDF (reference sequence). The DNA for the CDR3 is TGTGCCACCAGCGCAGACCTGAGCTCCTACGAGCAGTACTTC. Protein: CATSADLSSYEQYF.

The gene calls are TRBV20-1 and TRBJ1-1; D perhaps matches TRBD1 (5 bases). Per germline, CDR1 DFQATT and CDR2 SNEGSKA (reference sequence). The CDR3 sequence is 14 residues long. Trimming pared 1 base from V and 3 bases from J, leaving 12 bases between. CDR3 coding DNA: TGCAGTGCTAGAGGAGGCGCGGGGGACACTGAAGCTTTCTTT. Protein: CSARGGAGDTEAFF.

The chain links TRBV7-8 to TRBJ1-5; D is uncertain. CDR3 length: 14 amino acids. From germline, CDR1 is SGHVS and CDR2 FQNEAQ. The ends were cut back, 5 bases at V and 7 bases at J, with 15 bases in the middle. The CDR3: CASSQGNPAQPQHF. The DNA of the CDR3 is TGTGCCAGCAGCCAAGGGAATCCGGCGCAGCCCCAGCATTTT. Complete variable domain (other parts from reference TRBV7-8 and TRBJ1-5): GAGVSQSPRYKVAKRGQDVALRCDPISGHVSLFWYQQALGQGPEFLTYFQNEAQLDKSGLPSDRFFAERPEGSVSTLKIQRTQQEDSAVYLCASSQGNPAQPQHFGDGTRLSIL.

This clonotype was recorded a few times. The rearrangement joins TRBV28 to TRBJ1-2; the D is unclear. Trimming cost V 2 bases and J 2 bases, with 6 bases left between them. CDR3 length: 13 amino acids. Germline V gene data show CDR1 as MDHEN and CDR2 as SYDVKM. This CDR3 is CASSLVRNYGYTF. DNA for the CDR3: TGTGCCAGCAGTTTAGTCAGGAACTATGGCTACACCTTC.

This clonotype was observed a few times. The chain employs TRBV12-3 or TRBV12-4 and TRBJ2-7; 10 bases are shared with TRBD2. The CDR3 is made up of 16 amino acids. V lost 5 bases and J lost 6; bases outside the gene matches: 13. The CDR3 here is CASSPLPAGGPREQYF. The CDR3 DNA reads as TGTGCCAGCAGTCCCCTCCCAGCGGGAGGGCCCCGCGAGCAGTACTTC.

This clonotype was picked up a small number of times. The chain couples TRBV25-1 to TRBJ2-3; D is perhaps TRBD1 (7 bases). The CDR3 totals 13 residues. Germline values: CDR1 MGHDK, CDR2 SYGVNS. V gave up 8 bases and J gave up 2 bases, with 11 bases separating them. Here the CDR3 DNA reads TGTGCCAGCGCGGGACAGAACACAGATACGCAGTATTTT. This encodes CASAGQNTDTQYF.

The rearrangement uses TRBV2 and TRBJ2-7, with TRBD1 as a possible D gene (5 bases). The V end lost 0 bases, the J end lost 11 bases, and 20 bases lay between the germline ends. CDR1 SNHLY and CDR2 FYNNEI come from the germline V gene. The CDR3 consists of 15 residues. CDR3 amino acids: CASSEAVRSQGKEYF. The CDR3 bases are TGTGCCAGCAGTGAAGCAGTACGATCCCAGGGAAAGGAGTACTTC.

This clonotype showed up many times. The chain links TRBV7-2 to TRBJ1-1; D gene ambiguous. Germline CDR1 and CDR2: SGHTA and FQGNSA. This CDR3 has 16 amino acids. V was shortened by 0 bases and J by 1 base, with 12 bases between the two germline ends. CDR3 sequence reads: CASSLARRLKNTEAFF. CDR3 nucleotides: TGTGCCAGCAGCTTAGCGCGACGTCTGAAGAACACTGAAGCTTTCTTT.

V usage is TRBV19 and J usage is TRBJ1-5; D is unresolved. Per the germline V gene, CDR1 is LNHDA and CDR2 is SQIVND (reference sequence). V dropped 5 bases and J dropped 2 bases, with 7 bases sitting between them. This CDR3 comprises 13 residues. The chain's CDR3 is CASSYWGNQPQHF. CDR3 in DNA: TGTGCCAGTAGTTATTGGGGCAATCAGCCCCAGCATTTT.